One and the same sample provided the 31 T cell receptor beta chains below, sequenced in a study of shared T cell receptors in the human thymus. Repertoires were generated with immunoSEQ multiplex PCR, while TCRdb's copy carries only in-frame clones and drops some. The profile shows about 540,000 clones, about four fifths of them singletons. These same data were also listed under a study on human thymus T cells.

Sequencing was carried out using thymocytes. The receptors here all came from a boy under two years old with a congenital heart defect.

CDR3 nucleotides: TGCGCCAGCAGCCTAAGCGGGAGCACAGATACGCAGTATTTT. Its protein product is CASSLSGSTDTQYF. The V gene is TRBV4-3, the J gene TRBJ2-3; D perhaps matches TRBD2 (6 bases). The CDR3 is 14 amino acids. CDR1 and CDR2 (germline): LGHNA, YSLEER. The V gene lost 4 bases and the J gene lost 0 bases, with 8 bases spanning the gap.

CDR3 DNA sequence: TGTGCCAGCAGCTTGGGGGCGGGGGGGAGAGGCTCCTACGAGCAGTACTTC. It codes for CASSLGAGGRGSYEQYF. V and J are TRBV5-6 and TRBJ2-7; 9 bases are shared with TRBD2. This CDR3 has 17 amino acids. In germline, CDR1 is SGHDT, CDR2 YYEEEE. The V gene end was trimmed by 0 bases and the J gene end by 0 bases; junction bases not matched to a gene: 7.

This rearrangement joins TRBV12-5 to TRBJ2-2, with 11 bases lining up with TRBD2. Germline CDR1 reads LGHNT; CDR2 reads FRNRAP. Trimming removed 1 base from V and 3 bases from J; junction bases left unmatched: 4. The CDR3 is made up of 17 amino acids. Here the CDR3 reads CASGLELAGGDTGELFF. In nucleotides, the CDR3 is TGTGCTAGTGGTTTGGAGCTAGCGGGAGGCGACACCGGGGAGCTGTTTTTT.

This clone was detected a few times. V and J are TRBV18 and TRBJ1-2, with 7 bases fitting TRBD1. The CDR3 totals 15 residues. Germline CDR1 is KGHSH and CDR2 is LQKENI. With V trimmed by 1 base and J by 7 bases, 9 bases remained unmatched. CDR3 sequence: CASSPLGTETSGYTF. DNA for the CDR3: TGTGCCAGCTCACCACTGGGGACAGAGACGAGTGGCTACACCTTC.

The V gene is TRBV6-1, the J gene TRBJ2-7, with D unresolved. CDR3 length equals 13 residues. Germline assignment: CDR1 MNHNS and CDR2 SASEGT. The V end lost 8 bases, the J end lost 2 bases, and 13 bases lay between the germline ends. For the CDR3, the DNA is TGTGCCAGCGGCGTAAGAGGTCCCTACGAGCAGTACTTC. Translated: CASGVRGPYEQYF.

This chain links TRBV27 with TRBJ2-7, with 12 bases identical to TRBD2. The CDR3 spans 15 residues. Germline trimming cut 9 bases from V and 3 bases from J; bases unmatched to any gene: 9. The germline V gene has CDR1 MNHEY and CDR2 SMNVEV (reference sequence). CDR3 sequence reads: CARGLAGGLIYEQYF. The CDR3 nucleotides are TGTGCCAGGGGACTAGCGGGCGGGCTAATCTACGAGCAGTACTTC.

The rearrangement links TRBV27 to TRBJ1-1, with TRBD1 matching over 7 bases. The CDR3 spans 17 residues. The germline CDR1 and CDR2 sequences are MNHEY and SMNVEV (reference sequence). J lost 4 bases, V lost 0 bases, and 11 bases had no gene match. The CDR3 protein is CASSLSKSATGFTEAFF. CDR3 DNA sequence: TGTGCCAGCAGTTTATCTAAAAGCGCGACAGGGTTCACTGAAGCTTTCTTT.

This clone was counted between two and nine times. The chain's CDR3 is CSERAALAGSPQETERETQYF. The CDR3 nucleotides read TGCAGCGAAAGGGCAGCCCTAGCGGGATCACCCCAGGAAACCGAACGAGAGACCCAGTACTTC. V usage is TRBV29-1 and J usage is TRBJ2-5, with TRBD2 matching over 9 bases. The V segment lost 7 bases and the J segment 4 bases; nucleotides outside the gene matches: 31. Germline lookup yields CDR1 SQVTM and CDR2 ANQGSEA. The CDR3 is made up of 21 amino acids.

V is TRBV7-8 and J is TRBJ2-7; 7 bases are a match to TRBD1. Looked up from germline, CDR1 is SGHVS and CDR2 is FQNEAQ. V gave up 4 bases and J gave up 3 bases; unmatched junction bases: 12. There are 16 residues in the CDR3. CDR3 region: CASSSISGTAGYEQYF. CDR3 bases: TGTGCCAGCAGCTCAATATCCGGGACAGCCGGCTACGAGCAGTACTTC.

The V call is TRBV19, the J call TRBJ2-1, with 12 bases aligning to TRBD2. The V segment lost 5 bases and the J segment 4 bases; nucleotides outside the gene matches: 9. The CDR3 length is 17 residues. Germline V CDR1 and CDR2: LNHDA, SQIVND (reference sequence). CDR3 residues: CASSPAVLAGGYNEQFF. CDR3 coding DNA: TGTGCCAGTAGTCCCGCCGTCCTAGCGGGGGGGTACAATGAGCAGTTCTTC.

The chain recombines TRBV7-6 with TRBJ2-5; D gene uncertain. CDR1 is SGHVS, CDR2 FNYEAQ, per germline. Trimming removed 3 bases from V and 2 bases from J, with 10 bases in between. This CDR3 spans 14 amino acids. The CDR3 region has the DNA TGTGCCAGCAGCTTCCCCTCGAGTCAAGAGACCCAGTACTTC. Translation: CASSFPSSQETQYF.

The rearrangement links TRBV4-2 to TRBJ2-6, with D hard to call. The CDR3 covers 17 residues. Germline loops: CDR1 LGHNA, CDR2 YNFKEQ. V lost 5 bases and J lost 2, with 16 bases in between. The chain's CDR3 is CASSSPILIPGANVLTF. For the CDR3, the DNA is TGTGCCAGCAGCAGTCCTATCCTAATACCTGGGGCCAACGTCCTGACTTTC.

This clone was picked up a small number of times. The chain joins TRBV14 to TRBJ1-2; maybe TRBD1 (5 bases). The germline gives CDR1 SGHDN, CDR2 FVKESK. The ends were cut back, 4 bases at V and 5 bases at J, with 14 bases in the middle. This CDR3 is 14 amino acids long. This chain's CDR3 is CASSPNRRHYGYTF. The CDR3 DNA reads TGTGCCAGCAGCCCAAACAGGCGTCATTATGGCTACACCTTC.

In this sample, this clone turned up a few times. The CDR3 coding sequence is TGTGCCAGCAGTCTGTACCGGGGACAGGGGGACGAGCAGTACTTC. It codes for CASSLYRGQGDEQYF. V and J are TRBV4-2 and TRBJ2-7; TRBD1 aligns across 11 bases. J was trimmed by 5 bases and V by 6 bases; bases with no gene match: 9. Germline V gives CDR1 LGHNA, CDR2 YNFKEQ. This CDR3 spans 15 amino acids.

The gene calls are TRBV5-1 and TRBJ1-1; possibly TRBD1 for D (6 bases). There are 17 residues in the CDR3. Germline V CDR1 and CDR2: SGHRS, YFSETQ. Trimming pared 4 bases from V and 0 bases from J, leaving 19 bases between. This CDR3 is CASSPGPRQDLNTEAFF. The CDR3 DNA follows: TGCGCCAGCAGCCCGGGACCGCGACAGGATCTGAACACTGAAGCTTTCTTT.

In this sample, this clone turned up once. The chain has TRBV7-9 and TRBJ2-7; 9 bases agree with TRBD2. Trimming at V came to 5 bases and at J to 2 bases, leaving 1 base not matched to a gene. The CDR3 covers 13 residues. The germline gives CDR1 SEHNR, CDR2 FQNEAQ (reference sequence). CDR3 region: CASSRGGAYEQYF. CDR3 bases: TGTGCCAGCAGCCGCGGGGGGGCCTACGAGCAGTACTTC.

This chain uses TRBV6-4 with TRBJ2-1; TRBD1 agrees at 8 bases. The junction had 9 bases not matched to a gene; V was cut back by 6 bases and J by 5 bases. Germline CDR1 MRHNA, CDR2 SNTAGT. This CDR3 has 15 amino acids. In DNA form, the CDR3 reads TGTGCCAGCAGGAAAGAGGACAGGGATGACAATGAGCAGTTCTTC. This encodes CASRKEDRDDNEQFF.

The gene calls are TRBV12-5 and TRBJ1-5; 7 nucleotides agree with TRBD1. The V gene end was trimmed by 0 bases and the J gene end by 4 bases; junction bases not matched to a gene: 6. The CDR3 spans 16 residues. CDR1 is LGHNT and CDR2 is FRNRAP in the germline V gene. CDR3 in DNA: TGTGCTAGTGGTTTGGTACCCGGGACAGAAAATCAGCCCCAGCATTTT. Translated: CASGLVPGTENQPQHF.

The rearrangement joins TRBV11-3 to TRBJ2-1; 9 bases align to TRBD2. The CDR3 runs to 16 residues. V shed 5 bases and J 4 bases; nucleotides not matched to a gene: 9. Per germline, CDR1 SGHNT and CDR2 YENEEA. The CDR3 DNA follows: TGTGCCAGCAGCCCCCAGCTAGCGGGAAGATACAATGAGCAGTTCTTC. Its protein product is CASSPQLAGRYNEQFF.

The V call is TRBV2, the J call TRBJ1-2; 8 positions match TRBD1. There are 15 residues in the CDR3. V was pared by 8 bases and J by 3 bases, with 11 bases of the junction left unmatched. Germline CDR1 SNHLY, CDR2 FYNNEI. CDR3: CASPLRGHPDYGYTF. The CDR3 region has the DNA TGTGCCAGCCCCCTCAGGGGGCACCCTGACTATGGCTACACCTTC.

This clone was seen only a few times. This chain links TRBV5-5 with TRBJ2-5, with D possibly being TRBD2 (5 bases). From germline, CDR1 is SGHKS and CDR2 YYEKEE (reference sequence). The length of the CDR3 is 16 residues. V gave up 2 bases and J gave up 1 base, with 15 bases separating them. CDR3 coding DNA: TGTGCCAGCAGCTTTCTCAGTAAAGCGGTCCAAGAGACCCAGTACTTC. Translated, it gives CASSFLSKAVQETQYF.

The rearrangement joins TRBV5-1 to TRBJ2-3; no definite D call. The CDR3 loop spans 14 amino acids. V was shortened by 6 bases and J by 1 base, with 12 bases between the two germline ends. From germline, CDR1 is SGHRS and CDR2 YFSETQ. The DNA for the CDR3 is TGCGCCAGCACCCAATCGAGGCGCACAGATACGCAGTATTTT. Translation gives CASTQSRRTDTQYF.

J is TRBJ1-5 and V is TRBV27; the match to TRBD1 covers 8 bases. The ends lost 4 bases at V and 4 bases at J; junction bases unmatched: 15. The CDR3 contains 18 residues. Germline V gene data show CDR1 as MNHEY and CDR2 as SMNVEV (reference sequence). CDR3 amino acids: CASSSTGQAPVGNQPQHF. In DNA form, the CDR3 reads TGTGCCAGCAGTTCAACGGGACAGGCCCCTGTGGGGAATCAGCCCCAGCATTTT.

The chain has TRBV6-5 and TRBJ2-1, with 12 bases aligning to TRBD2. There are 14 residues in the CDR3. With 5 bases clipped from V and 8 bases from J, the junction kept 4 bases outside the gene matches. Germline V gene lookup returns CDR1 MNHEY and CDR2 SVGAGI. CDR3 bases: TGTGCCAGCAGTCGACTAGCGGGAGCCCATGAGCAGTTCTTC. Amino acids: CASSRLAGAHEQFF.

This clone has a single count. The chain combines TRBV2 with TRBJ1-5; no firm D call. Germline lookup yields CDR1 SNHLY and CDR2 FYNNEI. This CDR3 comprises 16 residues. V was pared by 3 bases and J by 0 bases, with 12 bases between. The DNA of the CDR3 is TGTGCCAGCAGTGACGTCCAGGTCTATAGCAATCAGCCCCAGCATTTT. Amino acids: CASSDVQVYSNQPQHF.

The CDR3 is CASSHPGASWEAQFF. For the CDR3, the DNA is TGTGCCAGCAGCCACCCCGGGGCTTCGTGGGAGGCGCAGTTCTTC. The chain links TRBV6-8 to TRBJ2-1; weak D call: TRBD2 (6 bases). The length of the CDR3 is 15 residues. Trimming shortened V by 6 bases and J by 12 bases, and 24 bases separated the two germline ends. Germline lookup yields CDR1 MNHGY and CDR2 SAAAGT.

J is TRBJ2-1 and V is TRBV7-6; D is possibly TRBD2 (6 bases). CDR1 is SGHVS, CDR2 FNYEAQ, per germline. V dropped 3 bases and J dropped 8 bases, with 26 bases sitting between them. The CDR3 is 18 residues long. The CDR3 coding sequence is TGTGCCAGCAGCTTCGTGGGTCGTCGGGAGTCAATGTCGGATGAGCAGTTCTTC. This codes for CASSFVGRRESMSDEQFF.

This clone was detected a few times. This chain connects TRBV9 to TRBJ2-1; 9 nucleotides line up with TRBD2. The ends lost 3 bases at V and 7 bases at J; junction bases unmatched: 11. CDR3 length: 16 amino acids. CDR1 and CDR2 from the germline V gene are SGDLS and YYNGEE. This chain's CDR3 is CASSGGAGGPSNEQFF. The DNA of the CDR3 is TGTGCCAGCAGCGGAGGGGCGGGAGGGCCATCGAATGAGCAGTTCTTC.

In its sample, this clone was seen a few times. The chain is built from TRBV10-3 and TRBJ2-7, with D possibly TRBD1 on 5 matching bases. The CDR3 is 18 amino acids. Germline V CDR1 and CDR2: ENHRY, SYGVKD. V lost 4 bases to trimming and J lost 0 bases, with 22 bases between them. In DNA, the CDR3 is TGTGCCATCAGTGGGCCAACGTCCTTAGGGGCCTACTCCTACGAGCAGTACTTC. Encoded protein: CAISGPTSLGAYSYEQYF.

This clone was seen a few times. The chain couples TRBV29-1 to TRBJ1-2, with 7 bases fitting TRBD1. Losses at the gene ends were 3 bases for V and 9 bases for J; bases not matched to a gene: 13. The CDR3 is 14 amino acids. The germline CDR1 and CDR2 sequences are SQVTM and ANQGSEA. The CDR3 here is CSVEGRGDFPRYTF. The CDR3, as DNA: TGCAGCGTTGAGGGCAGGGGGGATTTCCCCCGCTACACCTTC.

J is TRBJ2-7 and V is TRBV6-1, with D unclear. The CDR3 extends over 16 amino acids. V was clipped by 1 base and J by 5 bases, with 18 bases between them. Germline values: CDR1 MNHNS, CDR2 SASEGT. CDR3 region: CASSEGAPSRKNEQYF. The CDR3 DNA is TGTGCCAGCAGTGAAGGGGCCCCGTCCAGGAAAAACGAGCAGTACTTC.